Each of the 30 T cell receptor beta chains below was sequenced from the same sample in a study of blood T cell repertoires in COVID-19 (dated by TCRdb to about 2020). The library was produced with the immunoSEQ multiplex PCR assay. This immuneACCESS table, as held by TCRdb, lists in-frame sequences with V and J called but not all clones. Of the missing ones, under half trace to an unresolved V gene in checked studies; the others have no known cause. This sample holds more than 95,000 clones; approximately 80% were observed only once. The top ten constitute 26% of the sample. Sequenced material: peripheral blood. The receptors originated from a man aged 55 to 69 with acute or convalescent COVID-19.

This sequence joins TRBV28 and TRBJ1-6, with 10 bases that match TRBD1. V shed 4 bases, J shed 10 bases, and the junction held 4 bases outside the gene matches. The germline V gene encodes CDR1 MDHEN and CDR2 SYDVKM. The CDR3 has 14 amino acids. The chain's CDR3 is CASSYRTGGSPLHF. The CDR3 DNA is TGTGCCAGCAGTTACCGGACAGGGGGATCACCCCTCCACTTT.

The chain links TRBV6-6 to TRBJ2-5; possibly TRBD2 for D (6 bases). CDR3 size: 14 residues. Per the germline V gene, CDR1 is MNHNY and CDR2 is SVGAGI (reference sequence). The germline V and J ends were trimmed by 3 bases and 5 bases, with 13 bases remaining between them. Here the CDR3 DNA reads TGTGCCAGCAGTTATTGGGGGAGGCGGGAGACCCAGTACTTC. Protein product: CASSYWGRRETQYF.

The rearrangement uses TRBV10-3 and TRBJ2-7, with D possibly matching TRBD2 (5 bases). The germline CDR1 and CDR2 sequences are ENHRY and SYGVKD. This CDR3 has 16 amino acids. V lost 3 bases and J lost 4, with 19 bases in between. CDR3 loop: CAISDFVGGGNYEQYF. The CDR3 region has the DNA TGTGCCATCAGTGATTTCGTCGGAGGCGGAAATTACGAGCAGTACTTC.

The sample holds one count of this clone. The V call is TRBV11-3, the J call TRBJ2-7; D may be TRBD2 (6 bases). The CDR3 covers 17 residues. The germline V gene encodes CDR1 SGHNT and CDR2 YENEEA. The germline V and J ends were trimmed by 2 bases and 3 bases, with 20 bases remaining between them. CDR3 nucleotides: TGTGCCAGCAGCTTATCGTACGGGGGAAGAGGGGACTACGAGCAGTACGTC. Protein product: CASSLSYGGRGDYEQYV.

J is TRBJ2-1 and V is TRBV7-6; a weak D match, TRBD1 (5 bases). V dropped 5 bases and J dropped 3 bases, with 14 bases sitting between them. The CDR3 is 15 amino acids. Per germline, CDR1 SGHVS and CDR2 FNYEAQ. CDR3 in amino acids: CASSRDAGHYNEQFF. Here the CDR3 DNA reads TGTGCCAGCAGCAGAGACGCAGGGCACTACAATGAGCAGTTCTTC.

The genes are TRBV5-6 and TRBJ2-2; D uncertain. V was clipped by 2 bases and J by 2 bases, with 10 bases between them. CDR3 length equals 15 residues. Germline values: CDR1 SGHDT, CDR2 YYEEEE. The chain's CDR3 is CASSFGPFNTGELFF. CDR3 DNA: TGTGCCAGCAGCTTTGGGCCTTTTAACACCGGGGAGCTGTTTTTT.

CDR3 DNA sequence: TGTGCCAGCAGACCCCAAGGAGGGGACACCATATATTTT. Residues: CASRPQGGDTIYF. The chain combines TRBV28 with TRBJ1-3, with a possible D match to TRBD1 (5 bases). V was trimmed by 6 bases and J by 8 bases, leaving 14 bases between them. The CDR3 length is 13 residues. Germline assignment: CDR1 MDHEN and CDR2 SYDVKM. The full variable domain, with the rest looked up from reference TRBV28 and TRBJ1-3, is DVKVTQSSRYLVKRTGEKVFLECVQDMDHENMFWYRQDPGLGLRLIYFSYDVKMKEKGDIPEGYSVSREKKERFSLILESASTNQTSMYLCASRPQGGDTIYFGEGSWLTVV.

The gene calls are TRBV4-3 and TRBJ2-2, with 16 bases lining up with TRBD2. This CDR3 comprises 18 residues. Losses at the gene ends were 6 bases for V and 6 bases for J; bases not matched to a gene: 10. Germline V gene data show CDR1 as LGHNA and CDR2 as YSLEER. The CDR3 DNA reads as TGCGCCAGCAGGGGACTAGCGGGAGGGCGTGGGGTTGCCGGGGAGCTGTTTTTT. As protein: CASRGLAGGRGVAGELFF.

In its sample, this clone was seen once. The chain combines TRBV20-1 with TRBJ1-1; D uncertain. The CDR3 extends over 11 amino acids. Trimming took 0 bases from V and 11 from J, leaving 10 bases between them. Germline assignment: CDR1 DFQATT and CDR2 SNEGSKA (reference sequence). The CDR3 DNA sequence: TGCAGTGCTAGAGATCGGGAGGTGGCTTTCTTT. As protein: CSARDREVAFF.

The rearrangement links TRBV5-1 to TRBJ1-1, with 8 bases aligning to TRBD1. Trimming cost V 0 bases and J 4 bases; bases outside gene matches: 5. This CDR3 comprises 15 residues. Germline CDR1 and CDR2: SGHRS and YFSETQ. CDR3 amino acids: CASSLDTGGGTEAFF. CDR3 sequence (DNA): TGCGCCAGCAGCTTGGACACAGGGGGTGGCACTGAAGCTTTCTTT.

V is TRBV7-9 and J is TRBJ2-7, with D possibly matching TRBD1 (6 bases). CDR3 length: 14 amino acids. CDR1 is SEHNR and CDR2 is FQNEAQ in the germline V gene (reference sequence). Between the trimmed V and J ends, which lost 5 bases and 3 bases, there was a span of 14 bases. The CDR3 loop reads CASSPSGQSYEQYV. CDR3 DNA: TGTGCCAGCAGCCCAAGCGGACAGAGCTACGAGCAGTACGTC.

The genes are TRBV27 and TRBJ1-5; D is unresolved. The CDR3 length is 12 residues. The germline CDR1 and CDR2 sequences are MNHEY and SMNVEV (reference sequence). V gave up 3 bases and J gave up 4 bases, with 4 bases separating them. This chain's CDR3 is CASSFGNQPQHF. Here the CDR3 DNA reads TGTGCCAGCAGTTTCGGGAATCAGCCCCAGCATTTT.

The genes are TRBV6-5 and TRBJ1-2; TRBD1 aligns across 8 bases. The CDR3 spans 14 residues. The germline V gene encodes CDR1 MNHEY and CDR2 SVGAGI. V trimming: 3 bases; J trimming: 8 bases; junction bases outside the gene matches: 8. CDR3 region: CASSYAGGAVGYTF. The CDR3 DNA is TGTGCCAGCAGTTATGCAGGGGGCGCGGTCGGCTACACCTTC.

This clone was observed once. The chain is built from TRBV10-1 and TRBJ2-1; D perhaps matches TRBD2 (5 bases). The CDR3 has 15 residues. V lost 3 bases to trimming and J lost 0 bases, with 9 bases between them. Germline lookup yields CDR1 WNHNN and CDR2 SYGVQD (reference sequence). The CDR3 sequence is CASSDPGSSYNEQFF. The DNA of the CDR3 is TGCGCCAGCAGTGATCCGGGGAGCTCCTACAATGAGCAGTTCTTC.

V usage is TRBV11-3 and J usage is TRBJ1-1, with 7 nucleotides matching TRBD1. This CDR3 contains 16 residues. V shed 6 bases, J shed 4 bases, and the junction held 14 bases outside the gene matches. The germline V gene encodes CDR1 SGHNT and CDR2 YENEEA. CDR3 nucleotides: TGTGCCAGCAGTCCGCGACAGGGCCGGGCGGGCACTGAAGCTTTCTTT. Translation gives CASSPRQGRAGTEAFF.

The chain is built from TRBV27 and TRBJ2-1; 9 bases line up with TRBD1. This CDR3 comprises 16 residues. After removal of 3 bases from V and 7 bases from J, the junction contained 10 bases not matched to a gene. CDR1 and CDR2 from the germline V gene are MNHEY and SMNVEV (reference sequence). The CDR3: CASSFGGQGPWNEQFF. The CDR3 bases are TGTGCCAGCAGTTTCGGTGGACAGGGGCCATGGAATGAGCAGTTCTTC.

The rearrangement links TRBV28 to TRBJ1-5, with D maybe TRBD1 (6 bases). Trimming removed 4 bases at V and 5 bases at J, with 21 bases between. The germline V gene encodes CDR1 MDHEN and CDR2 SYDVKM. This CDR3 has 17 residues. CDR3 nucleotide sequence: TGTGCCAGCAGTTGGGGGACCCTCCGGGACACCTATCAGCCCCAGCATTTT. Translating it yields CASSWGTLRDTYQPQHF.

CDR3 bases: TGTGCCACCAGTGATTTAGTAGGACAGGGGGCTTTTGCCATCGGGGAGCTGTTTTTT. It encodes CATSDLVGQGAFAIGELFF. The rearrangement links TRBV24-1 to TRBJ2-2; the match to TRBD1 covers 11 bases. Germline V gene data show CDR1 as KGHDR and CDR2 as SFDVKD. Trimming took 1 base from V and 7 from J; bases not matched to a gene: 13. CDR3 length equals 19 residues.

The rearrangement uses TRBV28 and TRBJ1-6, with D hard to call. V gave up 5 bases and J gave up 7 bases, with 6 bases separating them. The germline CDR1 and CDR2 sequences are MDHEN and SYDVKM. The CDR3 totals 12 residues. CDR3 in DNA: TGTGCCAGCAGTGACACGAATTCACCCCTCCACTTT. As protein: CASSDTNSPLHF.

The chain carries TRBV9 and TRBJ1-1, with 7 bases lining up with TRBD1. In germline, CDR1 is SGDLS, CDR2 YYNGEE. The CDR3 is 15 amino acids. V lost 2 bases to trimming and J lost 0 bases; unmatched junction nucleotides: 4. The CDR3 sequence is CASSVGQLMNTEAFF. CDR3 DNA sequence: TGTGCCAGCAGCGTGGGACAGCTCATGAACACTGAAGCTTTCTTT.

The chain recombines TRBV6-2 or TRBV6-3 with TRBJ1-2, with TRBD1 as a possible D gene (6 bases). The ends were cut back, 2 bases at V and 11 bases at J, with 15 bases in the middle. The CDR3 runs 13 residues. Germline CDR1 is MNHEY and CDR2 is SVGEGT. The CDR3 sequence is CASSYLGAVVYTF. In nucleotides, the CDR3 is TGTGCCAGCAGTTACCTGGGGGCGGTCGTGTACACCTTC.

V and J are TRBV11-2 and TRBJ2-3, with 7 bases fitting TRBD1. CDR1 is SGHAT and CDR2 is FQNNGV in the germline V gene. J gave up 5 bases and V 2 bases, and 4 bases lay outside the gene matches. The CDR3 runs to 14 residues. The CDR3 reads CASSLNRGEDTQYF. The CDR3 DNA follows: TGTGCCAGCAGCTTAAACAGGGGAGAAGATACGCAGTATTTT.

This rearrangement joins TRBV7-2 to TRBJ2-7, with 8 nucleotides matching TRBD2. The germline V gene encodes CDR1 SGHTA and CDR2 FQGNSA. The CDR3 length is 15 residues. The ends lost 0 bases at V and 4 bases at J; junction bases unmatched: 5. The CDR3 nucleotides read TGTGCCAGCAGCTTAGCCCCAGCGGGGGAATACGAGCAGTACGTC. Translating it yields CASSLAPAGEYEQYV.

The rearrangement joins TRBV9 to TRBJ2-1; possible D gene TRBD2, 6 bases. CDR3 length equals 15 residues. Per the germline V gene, CDR1 is SGDLS and CDR2 is YYNGEE. V was pared by 5 bases and J by 5 bases, with 17 bases between. Written as DNA, the CDR3 is TGTGCCAGCAGTCCAACTAGCTTGGGGAACAATGAGCAGTTCTTC. It encodes CASSPTSLGNNEQFF.

This chain joins TRBV9 and TRBJ1-2, with D perhaps TRBD1 (6 bases). The CDR3 has 14 residues. The germline gives CDR1 SGDLS, CDR2 YYNGEE. Trimming shortened V by 1 base and J by 4 bases, and 11 bases separated the two germline ends. CDR3 coding DNA: TGTGCCAGCAGCGTAATGGGGGCGGCCTATGGCTACACCTTC. This codes for CASSVMGAAYGYTF.

V is TRBV2 and J is TRBJ2-7; TRBD1 matches 7 bases. The V segment lost 8 bases and the J segment 2 bases; nucleotides outside the gene matches: 9. Germline loops: CDR1 SNHLY, CDR2 FYNNEI. The CDR3 is 14 residues long. The CDR3 sequence: CASHPTGPPYEQYF. The DNA of the CDR3 is TGTGCCAGCCATCCGACAGGGCCGCCCTACGAGCAGTACTTC.

The gene calls are TRBV19 and TRBJ1-2; D is undetermined. CDR1 LNHDA and CDR2 SQIVND come from the germline V gene (reference sequence). With 3 bases removed from V and 5 bases from J, the gap between germline ends came to 7 bases. CDR3 length: 12 amino acids. The CDR3 region has the DNA TGTGCCAGTAGTATCCGTTATTATGGCTACACCTTC. Amino acid sequence: CASSIRYYGYTF.

The chain recombines TRBV3-1 (or the pseudogene TRBV3-2) with TRBJ2-7; 12 bases fit TRBD2. CDR1 is LGHDT and CDR2 is YNNKEL in the germline V gene (reference sequence). CDR3 length: 20 amino acids. The trim removed 5 bases at V and 0 bases at J, leaving 17 bases unmatched. The CDR3 loop reads CASSSWTSGKRTRASYEQYV. The CDR3 DNA is TGTGCCAGCAGCTCCTGGACTAGCGGGAAAAGAACTCGGGCCTCCTACGAGCAGTACGTC.

The rearrangement links TRBV6-5 to TRBJ1-2, with D maybe TRBD1 (6 bases). Germline V lookup: CDR1 MNHEY, CDR2 SVGAGI. The V end lost 8 bases, the J end lost 7 bases, and 14 bases lay between the germline ends. The CDR3 length is 12 residues. CDR3 region: CASSDGGGGYTF. The CDR3 nucleotides read TGTGCCAGCTCCGATGGGGGCGGTGGCTACACCTTC.

The V and J genes are TRBV5-6 and TRBJ2-5; 7 nucleotides line up with TRBD2. The CDR3 loop spans 15 amino acids. V lost 1 base to trimming and J lost 4 bases; unmatched junction nucleotides: 7. Germline V gives CDR1 SGHDT, CDR2 YYEEEE. CDR3 sequence: CASSLRAGAGETQYF. The CDR3 DNA reads TGTGCCAGCAGCTTGAGGGCGGGAGCCGGAGAGACCCAGTACTTC. Looking up the rest from reference TRBV5-6 and TRBJ2-5 gives the full variable domain: DAGVTQSPTHLIKTRGQQVTLRCSPKSGHDTVSWYQQALGQGPQFIFQYYEEEERQRGNFPDRFSGHQFPNYSSELNVNALLLGDSALYLCASSLRAGAGETQYFGPGTRLLVL.